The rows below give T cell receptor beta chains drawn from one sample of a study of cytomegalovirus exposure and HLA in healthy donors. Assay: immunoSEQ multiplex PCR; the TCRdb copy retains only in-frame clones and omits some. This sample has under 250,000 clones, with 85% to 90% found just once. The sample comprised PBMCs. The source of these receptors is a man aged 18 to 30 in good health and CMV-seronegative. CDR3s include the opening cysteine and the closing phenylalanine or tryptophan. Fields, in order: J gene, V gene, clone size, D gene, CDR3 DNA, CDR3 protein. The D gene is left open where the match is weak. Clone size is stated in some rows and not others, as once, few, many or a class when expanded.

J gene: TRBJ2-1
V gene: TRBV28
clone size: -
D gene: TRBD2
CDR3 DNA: TGTGCCAGCAAAAGCCCGCGGGAGGGCCCCCTCCTGCAGTTCTTC
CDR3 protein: CASKSPREGPLLQFF

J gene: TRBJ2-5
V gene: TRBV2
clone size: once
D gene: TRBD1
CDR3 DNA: TGTGCCAGCAGTGACAGGGACAGGAGGGGGGAGACCCAGTACTTC
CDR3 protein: CASSDRDRRGETQYF

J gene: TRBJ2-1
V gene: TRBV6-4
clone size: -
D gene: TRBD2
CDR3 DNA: TGTGCCAGCCTTCTTGGGACTAGCGGGAGCCATGAGCAGTTCTTC
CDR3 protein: CASLLGTSGSHEQFF

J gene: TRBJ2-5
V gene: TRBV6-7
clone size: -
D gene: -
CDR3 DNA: TGTGCCAGCAGTCCTACCTTTGCGGGGGCGTGGGAGACCCAGTACTTC
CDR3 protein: CASSPTFAGAWETQYF

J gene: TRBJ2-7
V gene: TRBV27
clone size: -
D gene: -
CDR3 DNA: TGTGCCAGCAGTTTAATAAACTCAAGCCCTTACGAGCAGTACTTC
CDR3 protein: CASSLINSSPYEQYF

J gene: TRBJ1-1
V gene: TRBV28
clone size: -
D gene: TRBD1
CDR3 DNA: TGTGCCACCGCCATACAGGGGTCCAAGACTGAAGCTTTCTTT
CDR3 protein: CATAIQGSKTEAFF

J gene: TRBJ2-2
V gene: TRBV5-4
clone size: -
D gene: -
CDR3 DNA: TGTGCCAGCAGCCCCGCAGGAATGAACACCGGGGAGCTGTTTTTT
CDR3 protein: CASSPAGMNTGELFF

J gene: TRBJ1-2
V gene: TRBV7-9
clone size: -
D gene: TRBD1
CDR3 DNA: TGTGCCAGCAGCCCTCGGACAGGGGGAGTCGATGGCTACACCTTC
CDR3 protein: CASSPRTGGVDGYTF

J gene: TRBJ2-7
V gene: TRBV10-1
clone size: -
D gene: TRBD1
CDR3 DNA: TGCGCCAGCAGTGTTACAGGGGCTGACGAGCAGTACTTC
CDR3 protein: CASSVTGADEQYF

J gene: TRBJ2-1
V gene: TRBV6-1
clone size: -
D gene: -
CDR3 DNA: TGTGCCAGCAGTGTCCTGTCAGGGGATTACAATGAGCAGTTCTTC
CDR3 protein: CASSVLSGDYNEQFF

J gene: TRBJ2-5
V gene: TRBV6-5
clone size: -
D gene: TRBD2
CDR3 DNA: TGTGCCAGCAGATCCGGGACTAGCAGGCCAGAGACCCAGTACTTC
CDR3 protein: CASRSGTSRPETQYF

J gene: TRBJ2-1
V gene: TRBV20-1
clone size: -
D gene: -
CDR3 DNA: TGCAGTGCTGTTGCTCTGACTCCGCGGTTCTTC
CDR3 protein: CSAVALTPRFF

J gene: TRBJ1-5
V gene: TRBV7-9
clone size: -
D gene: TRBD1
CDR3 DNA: TGTGCCAGCAGCTTAGGACAGGGCCGGAATCAGCCCCAGCATTTT
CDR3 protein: CASSLGQGRNQPQHF

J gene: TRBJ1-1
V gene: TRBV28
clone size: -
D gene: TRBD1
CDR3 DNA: TGTGCCAGCAGTTTTCCCAGACAGGGGGGGAATATGGGTCTTCCTGAAGCTTTCTTT
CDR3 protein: CASSFPRQGGNMGLPEAFF

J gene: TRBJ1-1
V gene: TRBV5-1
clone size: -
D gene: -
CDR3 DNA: TGCGCCAGCAGCTTGCGGGAATACACTGAAGCTTTCTTT
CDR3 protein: CASSLREYTEAFF

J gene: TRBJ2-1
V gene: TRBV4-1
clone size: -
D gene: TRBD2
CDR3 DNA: TGCGCCAGCAGACTGGGCAGCGGGAGGTCGAATGAGCAGTTCTTC
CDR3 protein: CASRLGSGRSNEQFF